This T cell receptor (beta chain) was observed in a study of T cell responses to AZD1222 COVID-19 vaccine (dated by TCRdb to about 2021). Broadly, across the study: TCR sequencing was performed for about 250 trial participants, of whom about 200 were given two doses of AZD1222 and around 25 were given two doses of MenACWY control vaccine. Trial participants were enrolled into age subgroups of 18-55, 56-69 and 70-plus years, which contained about 150, 28 and 57 TCR-sequenced participants, respectively.

The CDR3 regions of human TCRbeta chains were subjected to immunosequencing. In the authors' own workflow: Repertoire TCRs were matched against a reference library of SARS-CoV-2-specific TCRs generated with the MIRA antigen-specificity platform. Breadth was defined as the fraction of unique TCRs that were SARS-CoV-2-associated, and depth was defined as the fraction of total T cells that were SARS-CoV-2-associated. Using the MIRA data, every spike-specific TCR was mapped to the spike region that the TCR reacted to and assigned to either a CD4 or a CD8 class. Log10-transformed breadth and depth values were compared by one-way ANOVA with Sidak's multiple comparisons tests. In TCRdb, the immuneACCESS table is reduced to in-frame sequences with V and J assigned. These tables do not hold every clone; where another copy was compared, an unresolved V gene accounts for under half, and the others remain unexplained. V and J calls and clone size are those listed in that table; D and trimming were worked out from the DNA. Across this sample there are over 110,000 clones, with about 92% seen only once. The top ten clonotypes cover roughly 12% of the sample.

Summary of the overall study and its limitations: Most participants were white British and females outnumbered males, and the authors suggested that clonal diversity may have been underestimated. Epitopes outside the regions mutated in the B.1.351 and B.1.1.7 variants were reportedly recognized by nearly half of the unique spike-specific TCRs. Because no day 14 peak-response samples were available, repertoires were characterized only after the peak T cell response. Spike-specific TCR breadth and depth rose significantly after two AZD1222 doses compared with day 0 and with MenACWY recipients. CD4 TCRs associated with the vaccine covered the entire spike protein, and the dominant responses were in regions 160-218 and 743-854. Only five or six AZD1222 recipients were SARS-CoV-2 seropositive at baseline, limiting conclusions about previously exposed vaccinees. The 56-69-year group was small, and its depth increase did not reach significance, likely because of low power.

Sequences LNHDA (CDR1) and SQIVND (CDR2) are obtained from the germline V gene (reference sequence). The CDR3 covers 14 residues, taking in both the cysteine and the phenylalanine. CDR3 DNA only is kept here, 42 bases in frame from base 1. V lost 3 bases and J lost 1 base; the stretch between them is 7 bases long. The time point tag for this specimen amounts to: sample from adult after SARS-CoV-2 infection, after symptom onset. A couple of convalescent COVID-19 patients, sampled after symptom onset from adults with prior SARS-CoV-2 infection, were also TCR-sequenced for comparison. With regard to this clone: Its antigen has not been determined. Nothing much larger sits one base from this clone, and base qualities are not available.

This sequence uses TRBV19 and TRBJ1-5; the D gene lacks a confident call. The receptor was derived from an adult who had recovered from COVID-19. The sample in question was peripheral blood, obtained after recovery from COVID-19. The DNA sequence reads TGTGCCAGTAGTATCGCCAGGAGCAATCAGCCCCAGCATTTT. Its protein reads: CASSIARSNQPQHF.